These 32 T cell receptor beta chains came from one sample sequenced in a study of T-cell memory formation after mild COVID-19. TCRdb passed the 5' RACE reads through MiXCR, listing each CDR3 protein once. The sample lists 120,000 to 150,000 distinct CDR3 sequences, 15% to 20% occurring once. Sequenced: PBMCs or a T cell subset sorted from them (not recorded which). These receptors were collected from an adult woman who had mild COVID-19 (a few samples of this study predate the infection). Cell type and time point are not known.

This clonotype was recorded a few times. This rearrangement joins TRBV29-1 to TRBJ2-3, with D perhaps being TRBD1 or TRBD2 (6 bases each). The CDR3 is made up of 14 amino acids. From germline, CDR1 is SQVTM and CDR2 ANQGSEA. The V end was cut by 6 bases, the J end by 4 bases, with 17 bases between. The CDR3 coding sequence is TGCAGCGTACATTGGCTGGGGGGCGCAGATACGCAGTATTTT. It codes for CSVHWLGGADTQYF.

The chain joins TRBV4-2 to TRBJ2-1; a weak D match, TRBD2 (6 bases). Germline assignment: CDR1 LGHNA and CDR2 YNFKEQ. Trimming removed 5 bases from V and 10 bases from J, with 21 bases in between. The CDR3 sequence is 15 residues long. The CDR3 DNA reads TGTGCCAGCAGCACCCGGCGGGACCCTTTTGGGGAGCAGTTCTTC. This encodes CASSTRRDPFGEQFF.

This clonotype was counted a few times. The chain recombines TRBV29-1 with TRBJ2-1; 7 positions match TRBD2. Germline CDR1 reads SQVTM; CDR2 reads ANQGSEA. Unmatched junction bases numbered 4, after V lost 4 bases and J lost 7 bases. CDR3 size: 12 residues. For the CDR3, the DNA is TGCAGCGTTGGGGTAGCGGGTAATGAGCAGTTCTTC. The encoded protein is CSVGVAGNEQFF.

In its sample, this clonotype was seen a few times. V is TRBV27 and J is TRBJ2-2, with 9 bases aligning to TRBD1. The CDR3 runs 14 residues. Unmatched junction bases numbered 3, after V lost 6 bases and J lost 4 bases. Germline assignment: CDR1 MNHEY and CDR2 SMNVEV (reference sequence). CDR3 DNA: TGTGCCAGCAGACAGGGGGCAAGCACCGGGGAGCTGTTTTTT. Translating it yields CASRQGASTGELFF.

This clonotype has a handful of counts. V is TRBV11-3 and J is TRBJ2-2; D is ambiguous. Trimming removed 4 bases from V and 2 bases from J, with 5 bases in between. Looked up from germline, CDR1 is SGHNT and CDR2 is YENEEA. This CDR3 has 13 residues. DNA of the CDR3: TGTGCCAGCAGCTCAATAAACACCGGGGAGCTGTTTTTT. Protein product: CASSSINTGELFF.

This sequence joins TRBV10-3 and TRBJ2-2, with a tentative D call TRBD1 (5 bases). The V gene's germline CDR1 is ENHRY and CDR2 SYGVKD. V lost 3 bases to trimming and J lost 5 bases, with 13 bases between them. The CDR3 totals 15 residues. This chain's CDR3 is CAISERGSPTGELFF. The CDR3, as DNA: TGTGCCATCAGTGAAAGGGGATCACCGACCGGGGAGCTGTTTTTT.

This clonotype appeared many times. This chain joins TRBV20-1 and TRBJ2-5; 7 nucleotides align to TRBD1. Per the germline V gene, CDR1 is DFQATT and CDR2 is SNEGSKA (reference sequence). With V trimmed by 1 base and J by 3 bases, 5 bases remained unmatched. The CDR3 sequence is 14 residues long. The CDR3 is CSARVWDRKETQYF. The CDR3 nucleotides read TGCAGTGCTAGAGTCTGGGACAGAAAAGAGACCCAGTACTTC.

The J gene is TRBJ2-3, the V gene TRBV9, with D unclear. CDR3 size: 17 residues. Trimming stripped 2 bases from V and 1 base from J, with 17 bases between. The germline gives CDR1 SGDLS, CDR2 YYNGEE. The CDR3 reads CASSVRSTQRGTDTQYF. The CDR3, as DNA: TGTGCCAGCAGCGTCCGGTCGACTCAACGGGGCACAGATACGCAGTATTTT.

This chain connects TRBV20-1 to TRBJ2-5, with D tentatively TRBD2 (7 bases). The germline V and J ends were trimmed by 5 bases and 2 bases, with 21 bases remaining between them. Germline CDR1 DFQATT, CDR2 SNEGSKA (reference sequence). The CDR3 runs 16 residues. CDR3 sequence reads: CSASEPSGGGQETQYF. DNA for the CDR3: TGCAGTGCTTCAGAACCTAGCGGAGGGGGACAAGAGACCCAGTACTTC.

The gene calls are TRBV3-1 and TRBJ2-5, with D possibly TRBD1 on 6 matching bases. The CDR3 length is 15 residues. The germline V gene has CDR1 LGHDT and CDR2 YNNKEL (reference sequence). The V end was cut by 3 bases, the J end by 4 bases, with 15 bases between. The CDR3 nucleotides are TGTGCCAGCAGCCAGCAGACAGGTAGTAGAGAGACCCAGTACTTC. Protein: CASSQQTGSRETQYF.

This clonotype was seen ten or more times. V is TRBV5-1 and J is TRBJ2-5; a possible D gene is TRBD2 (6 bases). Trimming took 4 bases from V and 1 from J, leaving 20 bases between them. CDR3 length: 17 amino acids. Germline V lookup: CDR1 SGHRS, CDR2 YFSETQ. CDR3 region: CASSPPRAGFSQETQYF. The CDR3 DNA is TGCGCCAGCAGCCCCCCCCGCGCGGGGTTTAGCCAAGAGACCCAGTACTTC. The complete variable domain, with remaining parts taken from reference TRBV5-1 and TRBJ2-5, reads KAGVTQTPRYLIKTRGQQVTLSCSPISGHRSVSWYQQTPGQGLQFLFEYFSETQRNKGNFPGRFSGRQFSNSRSEMNVSTLELGDSALYLCASSPPRAGFSQETQYFGPGTRLLVL.

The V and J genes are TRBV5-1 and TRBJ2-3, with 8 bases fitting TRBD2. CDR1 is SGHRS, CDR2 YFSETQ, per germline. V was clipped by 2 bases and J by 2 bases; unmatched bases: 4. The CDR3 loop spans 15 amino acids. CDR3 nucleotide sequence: TGCGCCAGCAGCTTCAGCGGGAGCCCCACAGATACGCAGTATTTT. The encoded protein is CASSFSGSPTDTQYF.

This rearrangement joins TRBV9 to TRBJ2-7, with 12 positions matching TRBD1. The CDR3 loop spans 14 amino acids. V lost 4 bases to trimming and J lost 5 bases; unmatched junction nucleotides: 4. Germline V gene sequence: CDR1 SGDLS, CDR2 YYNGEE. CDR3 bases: TGTGCCAGCAGCTCTCGGGACAGGGGGCACGAGCAGTACTTC. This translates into CASSSRDRGHEQYF.

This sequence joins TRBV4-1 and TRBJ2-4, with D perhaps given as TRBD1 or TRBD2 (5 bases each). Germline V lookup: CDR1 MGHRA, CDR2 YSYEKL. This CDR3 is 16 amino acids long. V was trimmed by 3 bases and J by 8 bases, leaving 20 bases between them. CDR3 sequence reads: CASSHPGRPNGDIQYF. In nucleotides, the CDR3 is TGCGCCAGCAGCCACCCGGGACGGCCCAATGGGGACATTCAGTACTTC.

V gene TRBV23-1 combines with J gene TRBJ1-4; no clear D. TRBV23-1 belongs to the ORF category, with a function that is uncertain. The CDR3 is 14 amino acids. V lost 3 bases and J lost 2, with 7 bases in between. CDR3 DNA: TGCGCCAGCAGTCAGTTGGAGACTAATGAAAAACTGTTTTTT. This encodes CASSQLETNEKLFF.

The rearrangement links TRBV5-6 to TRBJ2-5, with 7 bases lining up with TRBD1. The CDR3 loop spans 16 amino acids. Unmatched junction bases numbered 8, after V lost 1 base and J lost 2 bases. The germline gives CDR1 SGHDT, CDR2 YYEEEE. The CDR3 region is CASSLFRDRRQETQYF. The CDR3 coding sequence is TGTGCCAGCAGCTTGTTCAGGGACAGAAGACAAGAGACCCAGTACTTC.

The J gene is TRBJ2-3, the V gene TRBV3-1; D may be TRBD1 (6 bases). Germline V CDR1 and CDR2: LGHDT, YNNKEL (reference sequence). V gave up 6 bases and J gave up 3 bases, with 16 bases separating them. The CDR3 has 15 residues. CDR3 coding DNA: TGTGCCAGCAGTATGACAGGAGTGCGGACAGATACGCAGTATTTT. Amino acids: CASSMTGVRTDTQYF.

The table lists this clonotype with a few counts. The CDR3, as DNA: TGTGCCAGCAGCGCAACAACCCGACCCCACGGACTAGCGGGCGCCTCCTACAATGAGCAGTTCTTC. Translated, it gives CASSATTRPHGLAGASYNEQFF. This chain uses TRBV9 with TRBJ2-1; 11 positions agree with TRBD2. Germline assignment: CDR1 SGDLS and CDR2 YYNGEE. CDR3 size: 22 residues. V trimming: 3 bases; J trimming: 0 bases; junction bases outside the gene matches: 20.

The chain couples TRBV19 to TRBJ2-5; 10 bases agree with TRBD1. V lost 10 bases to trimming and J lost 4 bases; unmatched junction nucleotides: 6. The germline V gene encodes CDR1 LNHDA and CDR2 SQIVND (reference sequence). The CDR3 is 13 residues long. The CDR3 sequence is CATRDRGRETQYF. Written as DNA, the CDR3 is TGTGCCACCCGGGACAGGGGACGAGAGACCCAGTACTTC.

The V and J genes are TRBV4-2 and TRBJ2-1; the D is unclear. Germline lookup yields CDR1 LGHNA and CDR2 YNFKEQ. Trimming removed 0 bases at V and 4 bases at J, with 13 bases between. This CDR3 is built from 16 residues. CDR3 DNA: TGTGCCAGCAGCCAAGATGGGCCAAATCCGTACAATGAGCAGTTCTTC. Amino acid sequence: CASSQDGPNPYNEQFF.

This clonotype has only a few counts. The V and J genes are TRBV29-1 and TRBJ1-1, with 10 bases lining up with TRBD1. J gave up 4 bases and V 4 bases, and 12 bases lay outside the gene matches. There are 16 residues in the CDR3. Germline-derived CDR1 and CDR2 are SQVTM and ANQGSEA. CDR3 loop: CSVGGRQGALGTEAFF. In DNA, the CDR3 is TGCAGCGTTGGGGGAAGACAGGGGGCTTTGGGCACTGAAGCTTTCTTT.

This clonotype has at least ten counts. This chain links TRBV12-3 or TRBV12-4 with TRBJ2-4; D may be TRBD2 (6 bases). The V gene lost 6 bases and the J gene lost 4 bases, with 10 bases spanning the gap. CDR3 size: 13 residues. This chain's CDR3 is CASRSREKNIQYF. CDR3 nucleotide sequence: TGTGCCAGCAGGTCACGGGAGAAAAACATTCAGTACTTC.

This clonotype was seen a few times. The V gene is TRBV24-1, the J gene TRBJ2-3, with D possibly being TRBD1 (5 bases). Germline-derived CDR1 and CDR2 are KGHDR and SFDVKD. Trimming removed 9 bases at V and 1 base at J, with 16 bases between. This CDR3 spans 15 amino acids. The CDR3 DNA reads TGTGCCACCCCGGGCCCCACAGGTCGCACAGATACGCAGTATTTT. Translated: CATPGPTGRTDTQYF.

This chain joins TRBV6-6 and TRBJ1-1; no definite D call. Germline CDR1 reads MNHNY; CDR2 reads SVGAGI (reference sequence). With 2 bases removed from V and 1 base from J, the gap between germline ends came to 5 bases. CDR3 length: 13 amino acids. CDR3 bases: TGTGCCAGCAGTTACGAGCAGAACACTGAAGCTTTCTTT. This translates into CASSYEQNTEAFF.

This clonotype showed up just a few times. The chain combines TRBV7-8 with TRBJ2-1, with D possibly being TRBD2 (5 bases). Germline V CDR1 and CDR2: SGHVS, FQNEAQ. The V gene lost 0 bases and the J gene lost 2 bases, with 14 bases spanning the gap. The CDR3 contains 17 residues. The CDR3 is CASSLAPGGLTYNEQFF. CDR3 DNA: TGTGCCAGCAGCTTAGCGCCCGGCGGGCTTACCTACAATGAGCAGTTCTTC. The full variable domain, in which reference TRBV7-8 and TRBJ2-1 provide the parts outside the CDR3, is GAGVSQSPRYKVAKRGQDVALRCDPISGHVSLFWYQQALGQGPEFLTYFQNEAQLDKSGLPSDRFFAERPEGSVSTLKIQRTQQEDSAVYLCASSLAPGGLTYNEQFFGPGTRLTVL.

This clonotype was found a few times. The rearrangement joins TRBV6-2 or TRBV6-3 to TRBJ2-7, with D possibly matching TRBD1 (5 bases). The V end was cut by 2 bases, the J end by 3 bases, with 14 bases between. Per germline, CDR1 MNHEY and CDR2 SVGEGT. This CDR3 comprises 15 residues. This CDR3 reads CASSYGRARVYEQYF. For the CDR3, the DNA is TGTGCCAGCAGTTACGGCAGGGCCCGGGTCTACGAGCAGTACTTC.

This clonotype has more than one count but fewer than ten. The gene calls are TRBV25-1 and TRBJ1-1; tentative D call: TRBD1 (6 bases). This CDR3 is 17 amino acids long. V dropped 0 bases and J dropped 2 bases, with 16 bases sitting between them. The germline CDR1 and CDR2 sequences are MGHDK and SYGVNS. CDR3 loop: CASSEYGGARGNTEAFF. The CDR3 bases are TGTGCCAGCAGTGAATACGGGGGGGCGAGGGGCAACACTGAAGCTTTCTTT.

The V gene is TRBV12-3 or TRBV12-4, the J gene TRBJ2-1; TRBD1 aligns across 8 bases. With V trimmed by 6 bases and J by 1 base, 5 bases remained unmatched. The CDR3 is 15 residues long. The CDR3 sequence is CASSPTGGSYNEQFF. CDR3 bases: TGTGCCAGCAGCCCTACAGGGGGATCCTACAATGAGCAGTTCTTC.

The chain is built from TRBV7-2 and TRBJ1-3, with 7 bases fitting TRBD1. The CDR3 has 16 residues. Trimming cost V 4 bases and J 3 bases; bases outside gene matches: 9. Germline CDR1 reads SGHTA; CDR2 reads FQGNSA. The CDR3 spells CASSYQGGTVGNTIYF. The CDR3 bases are TGTGCCAGCAGCTACCAAGGGGGGACAGTTGGAAACACCATATATTTT.

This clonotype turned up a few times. The CDR3: CASRATGPNTEAFF. The CDR3 DNA is TGTGCCAGCAGGGCGACAGGGCCGAACACTGAAGCTTTCTTT. The rearrangement uses TRBV27 and TRBJ1-1; TRBD1 aligns across 7 bases. Per germline, CDR1 MNHEY and CDR2 SMNVEV (reference sequence). The trim removed 6 bases at V and 1 base at J, leaving 5 bases unmatched. CDR3 size: 14 residues.

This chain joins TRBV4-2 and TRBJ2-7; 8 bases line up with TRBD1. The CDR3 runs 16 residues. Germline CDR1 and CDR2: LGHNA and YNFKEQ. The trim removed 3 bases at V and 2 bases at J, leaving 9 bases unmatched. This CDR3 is CASSHPGGQGTYEQYF. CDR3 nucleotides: TGTGCCAGCAGCCACCCAGGAGGACAGGGAACCTACGAGCAGTACTTC.

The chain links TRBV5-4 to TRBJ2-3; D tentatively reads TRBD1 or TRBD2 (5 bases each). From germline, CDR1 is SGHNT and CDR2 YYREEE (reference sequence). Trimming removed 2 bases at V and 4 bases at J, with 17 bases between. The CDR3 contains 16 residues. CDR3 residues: CASSLHDSRGPDTQYF. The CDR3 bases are TGTGCCAGCAGCTTACATGACAGTAGGGGACCAGATACGCAGTATTTT.